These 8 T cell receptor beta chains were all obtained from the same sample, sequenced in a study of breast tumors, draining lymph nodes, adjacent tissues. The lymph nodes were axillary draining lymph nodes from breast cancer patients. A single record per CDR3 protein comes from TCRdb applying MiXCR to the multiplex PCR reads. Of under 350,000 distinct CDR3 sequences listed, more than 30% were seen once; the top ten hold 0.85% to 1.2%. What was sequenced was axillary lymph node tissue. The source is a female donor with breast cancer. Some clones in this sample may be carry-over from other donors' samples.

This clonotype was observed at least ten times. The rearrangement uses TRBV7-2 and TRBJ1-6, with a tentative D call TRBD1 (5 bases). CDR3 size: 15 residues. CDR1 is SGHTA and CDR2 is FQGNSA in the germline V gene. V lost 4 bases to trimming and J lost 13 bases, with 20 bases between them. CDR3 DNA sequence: TGTGCCAGCAGCTCCGTCCAGGGTTCGAATGGTCCCCTCCACTTT. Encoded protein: CASSSVQGSNGPLHF.

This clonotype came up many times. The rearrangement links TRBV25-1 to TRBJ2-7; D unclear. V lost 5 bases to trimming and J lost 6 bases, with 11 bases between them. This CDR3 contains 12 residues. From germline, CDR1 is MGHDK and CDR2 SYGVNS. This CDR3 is CASSYRDGEQYF. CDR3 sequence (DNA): TGTGCCAGCAGTTATAGGGATGGCGAGCAGTACTTC.

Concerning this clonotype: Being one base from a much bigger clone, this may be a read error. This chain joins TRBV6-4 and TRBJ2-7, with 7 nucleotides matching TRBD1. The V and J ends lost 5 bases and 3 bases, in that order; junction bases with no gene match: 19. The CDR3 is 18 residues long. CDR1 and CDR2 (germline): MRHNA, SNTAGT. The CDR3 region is CASSHVLPGRGRYYEQYF. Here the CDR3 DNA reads TGTGCCAGCAGTCACGTCCTCCCGGGCAGGGGGAGATACTACGAGCAGTACTTC.

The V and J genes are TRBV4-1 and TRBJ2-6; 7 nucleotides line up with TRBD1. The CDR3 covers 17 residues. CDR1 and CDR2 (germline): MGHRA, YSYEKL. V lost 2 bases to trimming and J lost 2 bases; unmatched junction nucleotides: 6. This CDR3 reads CASSQTTGLPGANVLTF. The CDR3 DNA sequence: TGCGCCAGCAGCCAAACGACAGGGCTCCCTGGGGCCAACGTCCTGACTTTC.

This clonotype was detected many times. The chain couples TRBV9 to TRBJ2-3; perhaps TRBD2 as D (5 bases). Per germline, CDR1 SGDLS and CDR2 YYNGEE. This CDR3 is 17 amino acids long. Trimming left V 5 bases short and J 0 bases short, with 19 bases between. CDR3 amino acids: CASRGRGLGGSTDTQYF. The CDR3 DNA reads TGTGCCAGCAGGGGCCGCGGGTTGGGCGGAAGCACAGATACGCAGTATTTT. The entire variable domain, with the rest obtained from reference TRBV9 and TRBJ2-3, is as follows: DSGVTQTPKHLITATGQRVTLRCSPRSGDLSVYWYQQSLDQGLQFLIQYYNGEERAKGNILERFSAQQFPDLHSELNLSSLELGDSALYFCASRGRGLGGSTDTQYFGPGTRLTVL.

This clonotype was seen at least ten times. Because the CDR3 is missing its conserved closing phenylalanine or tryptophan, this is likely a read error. Here the CDR3 reads CSVVPTGKPGELFS. The DNA for the CDR3 is TGCAGCGTTGTCCCGACAGGGAAGCCGGGGGAGCTGTTTTCT. The chain has TRBV29-1 and TRBJ2-2, with 7 bases aligning to TRBD1. After removal of 4 bases from V and 8 bases from J, the junction contained 10 bases not matched to a gene. Germline lookup yields CDR1 SQVTM and CDR2 ANQGSEA. The CDR3 runs to 14 residues.

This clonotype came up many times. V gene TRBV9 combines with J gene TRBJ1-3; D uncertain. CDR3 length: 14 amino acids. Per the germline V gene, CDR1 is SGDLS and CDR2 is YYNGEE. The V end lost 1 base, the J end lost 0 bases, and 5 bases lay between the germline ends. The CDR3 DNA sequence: TGTGCCAGCAGCGTACAAACCTCTGGAAACACCATATATTTT. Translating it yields CASSVQTSGNTIYF.

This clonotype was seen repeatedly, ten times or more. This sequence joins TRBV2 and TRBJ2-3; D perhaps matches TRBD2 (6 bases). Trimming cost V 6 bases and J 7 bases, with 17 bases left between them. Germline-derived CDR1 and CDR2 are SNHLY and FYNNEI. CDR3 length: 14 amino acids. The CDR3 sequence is CASSAPGEPNTQYF. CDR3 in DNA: TGTGCCAGCAGCGCGCCGGGGGAGCCAAATACGCAGTATTTT.